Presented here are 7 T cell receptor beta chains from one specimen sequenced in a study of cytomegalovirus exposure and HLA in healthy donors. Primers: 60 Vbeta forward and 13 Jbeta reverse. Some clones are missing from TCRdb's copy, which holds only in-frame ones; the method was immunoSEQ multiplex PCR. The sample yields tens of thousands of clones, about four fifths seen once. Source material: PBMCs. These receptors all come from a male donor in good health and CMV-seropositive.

This CDR3 reads CAWAPGLAYEQYF. DNA for the CDR3: TGTGCCTGGGCCCCTGGACTAGCTTACGAGCAGTACTTC. This chain connects TRBV30 to TRBJ2-7, with TRBD2 identical over 8 bases. The junction had 7 bases not matched to a gene; V was cut back by 5 bases and J by 4 bases. Germline V gene lookup returns CDR1 GTSNPN and CDR2 SVGIG (reference sequence). The CDR3 contains 13 residues.

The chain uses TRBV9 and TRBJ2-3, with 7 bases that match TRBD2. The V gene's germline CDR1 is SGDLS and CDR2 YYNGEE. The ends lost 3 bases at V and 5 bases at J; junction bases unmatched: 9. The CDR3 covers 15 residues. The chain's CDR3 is CASSGEGGVKDTQYF. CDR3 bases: TGTGCCAGCAGCGGCGAGGGAGGGGTGAAAGATACGCAGTATTTT. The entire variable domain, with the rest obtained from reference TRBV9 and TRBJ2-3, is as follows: DSGVTQTPKHLITATGQRVTLRCSPRSGDLSVYWYQQSLDQGLQFLIQYYNGEERAKGNILERFSAQQFPDLHSELNLSSLELGDSALYFCASSGEGGVKDTQYFGPGTRLTVL.

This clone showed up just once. The CDR3 DNA follows: TGTGCCAGCAGCCAAGTCGAGACCGGGGAGCTGTTTTTT. Its translation is CASSQVETGELFF. The V gene is TRBV14, the J gene TRBJ2-2; D unresolved. Trimming cost V 1 base and J 5 bases, with 5 bases left between them. Germline V gives CDR1 SGHDN, CDR2 FVKESK. The CDR3 spans 13 residues.

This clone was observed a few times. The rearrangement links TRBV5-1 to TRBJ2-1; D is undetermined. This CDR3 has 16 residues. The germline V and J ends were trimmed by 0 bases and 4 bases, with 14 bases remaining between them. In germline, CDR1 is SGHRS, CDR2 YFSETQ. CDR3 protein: CASSLASLGDYNEQFF. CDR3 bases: TGCGCCAGCAGCTTGGCCAGCCTAGGCGATTACAATGAGCAGTTCTTC.

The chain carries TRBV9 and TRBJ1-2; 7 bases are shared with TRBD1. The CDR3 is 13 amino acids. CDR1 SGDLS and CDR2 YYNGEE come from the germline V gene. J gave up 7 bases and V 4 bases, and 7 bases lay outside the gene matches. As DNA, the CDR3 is TGTGCCAGCAGCTCCCAGACAGGGTCTGGCTACACCTTC. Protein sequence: CASSSQTGSGYTF.

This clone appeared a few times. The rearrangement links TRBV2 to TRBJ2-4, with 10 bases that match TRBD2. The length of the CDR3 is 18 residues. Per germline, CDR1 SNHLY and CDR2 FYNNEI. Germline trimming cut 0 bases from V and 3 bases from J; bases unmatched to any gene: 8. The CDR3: CASSEAGLAGAGKNIQYF. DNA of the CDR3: TGTGCCAGCAGTGAAGCAGGTCTAGCGGGAGCGGGCAAAAACATTCAGTACTTC. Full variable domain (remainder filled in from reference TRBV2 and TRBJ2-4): EPEVTQTPSHQVTQMGQEVILRCVPISNHLYFYWYRQILGQKVEFLVSFYNNEISEKSEIFDDQFSVERPDGSNFTLKIRSTKLEDSAMYFCASSEAGLAGAGKNIQYFGAGTRLSVL.

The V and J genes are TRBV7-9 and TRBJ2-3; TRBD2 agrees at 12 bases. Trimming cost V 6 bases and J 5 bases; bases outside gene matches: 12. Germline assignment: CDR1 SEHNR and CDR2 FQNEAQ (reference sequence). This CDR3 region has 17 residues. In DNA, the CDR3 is TGTGCCAGCAGTGGGGGGTCTAGCGGGGGGGCAGAAGATACGCAGTATTTT. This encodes CASSGGSSGGAEDTQYF.